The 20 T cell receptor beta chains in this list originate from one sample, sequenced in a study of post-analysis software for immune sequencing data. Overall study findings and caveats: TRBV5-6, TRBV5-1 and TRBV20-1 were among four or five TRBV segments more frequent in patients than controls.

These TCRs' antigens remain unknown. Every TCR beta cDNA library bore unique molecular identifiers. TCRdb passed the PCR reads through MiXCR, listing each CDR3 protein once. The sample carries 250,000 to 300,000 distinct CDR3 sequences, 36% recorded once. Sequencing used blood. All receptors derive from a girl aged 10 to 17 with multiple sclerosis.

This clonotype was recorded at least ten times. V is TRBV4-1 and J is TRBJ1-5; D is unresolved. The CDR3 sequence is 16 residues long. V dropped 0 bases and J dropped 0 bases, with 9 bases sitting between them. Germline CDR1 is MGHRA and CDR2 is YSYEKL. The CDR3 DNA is TGCGCCAGCAGCCAAGAGGGAACCGGTAGCAATCAGCCCCAGCATTTT. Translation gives CASSQEGTGSNQPQHF.

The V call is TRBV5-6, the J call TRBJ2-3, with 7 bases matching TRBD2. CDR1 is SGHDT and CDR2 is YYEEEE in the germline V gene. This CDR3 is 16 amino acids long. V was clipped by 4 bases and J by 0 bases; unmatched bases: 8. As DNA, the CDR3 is TGTGCCAGCAGCCCCGGGGTGCGGGAGAGCACAGATACGCAGTATTTT. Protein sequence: CASSPGVRESTDTQYF.

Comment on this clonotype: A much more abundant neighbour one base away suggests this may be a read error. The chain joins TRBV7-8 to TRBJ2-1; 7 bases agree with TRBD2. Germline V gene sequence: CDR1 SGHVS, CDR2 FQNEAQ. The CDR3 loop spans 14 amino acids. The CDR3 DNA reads TGTGTCAGCAGCCAACGGGACTACCACAATGAGCAGTTCTTC. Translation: CVSSQRDYHNEQFF.

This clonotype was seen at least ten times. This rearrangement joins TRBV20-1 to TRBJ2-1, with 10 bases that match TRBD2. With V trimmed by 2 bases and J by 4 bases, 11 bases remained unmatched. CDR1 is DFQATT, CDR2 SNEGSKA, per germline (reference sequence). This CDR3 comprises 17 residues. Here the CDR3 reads CSARKASGRARYNEQFF. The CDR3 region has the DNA TGCAGTGCTAGAAAGGCAAGCGGGAGGGCCCGTTACAATGAGCAGTTCTTC.

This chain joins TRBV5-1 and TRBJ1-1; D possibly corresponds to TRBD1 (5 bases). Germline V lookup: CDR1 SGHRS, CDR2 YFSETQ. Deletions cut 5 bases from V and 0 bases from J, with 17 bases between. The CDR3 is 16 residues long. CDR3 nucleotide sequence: TGCGCCAGCAGACCTGTGGGGGGAAGTATGAACACTGAAGCTTTCTTT. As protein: CASRPVGGSMNTEAFF. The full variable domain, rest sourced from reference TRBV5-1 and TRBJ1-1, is KAGVTQTPRYLIKTRGQQVTLSCSPISGHRSVSWYQQTPGQGLQFLFEYFSETQRNKGNFPGRFSGRQFSNSRSEMNVSTLELGDSALYLCASRPVGGSMNTEAFFGQGTRLTVV.

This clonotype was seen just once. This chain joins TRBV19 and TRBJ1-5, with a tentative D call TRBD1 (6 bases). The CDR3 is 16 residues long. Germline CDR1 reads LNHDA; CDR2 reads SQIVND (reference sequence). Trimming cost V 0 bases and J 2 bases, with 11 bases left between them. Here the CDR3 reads CASSIDGGAGNQPQHF. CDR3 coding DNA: TGTGCCAGTAGTATAGATGGGGGCGCGGGCAATCAGCCCCAGCATTTT.

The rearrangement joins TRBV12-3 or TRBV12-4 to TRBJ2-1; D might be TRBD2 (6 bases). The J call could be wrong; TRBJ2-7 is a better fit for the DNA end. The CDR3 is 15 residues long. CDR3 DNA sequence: TGTGCCAGCAGTCTTGGGACGGGGGTTTACAATGAGCAGTACTTC. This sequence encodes CASSLGTGVYNEQYF.

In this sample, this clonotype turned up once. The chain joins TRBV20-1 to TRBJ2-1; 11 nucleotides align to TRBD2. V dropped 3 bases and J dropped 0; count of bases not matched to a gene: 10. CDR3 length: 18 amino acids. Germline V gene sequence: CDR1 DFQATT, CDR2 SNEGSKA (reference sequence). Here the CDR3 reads CSARVAGGPQSSYNEQFF. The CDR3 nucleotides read TGCAGTGCTAGGGTAGCGGGAGGGCCCCAGAGCTCCTACAATGAGCAGTTCTTC.

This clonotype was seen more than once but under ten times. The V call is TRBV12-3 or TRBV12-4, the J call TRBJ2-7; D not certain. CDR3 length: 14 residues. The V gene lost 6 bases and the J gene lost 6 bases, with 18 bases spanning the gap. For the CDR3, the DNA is TGTGCCAGCAGCTCCGATTGGGGAACGGTCGAGCAGTACTTC. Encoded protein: CASSSDWGTVEQYF.

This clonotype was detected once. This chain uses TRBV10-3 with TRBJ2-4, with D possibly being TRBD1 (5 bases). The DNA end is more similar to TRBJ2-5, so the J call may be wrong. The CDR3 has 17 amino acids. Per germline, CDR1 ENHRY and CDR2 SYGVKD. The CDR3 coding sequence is TGTGCCATCAGTGAAGGTGGCGGCGTGGGGCCCCAGGAGACCCAGTACTTC. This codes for CAISEGGGVGPQETQYF.

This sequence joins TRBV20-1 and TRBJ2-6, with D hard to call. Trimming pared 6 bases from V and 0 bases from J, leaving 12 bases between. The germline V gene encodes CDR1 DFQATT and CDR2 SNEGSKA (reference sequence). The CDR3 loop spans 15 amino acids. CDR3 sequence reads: CSAPQKGSGANVLTF. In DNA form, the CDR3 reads TGCAGTGCCCCACAAAAGGGCTCTGGGGCCAACGTCCTGACTTTC.

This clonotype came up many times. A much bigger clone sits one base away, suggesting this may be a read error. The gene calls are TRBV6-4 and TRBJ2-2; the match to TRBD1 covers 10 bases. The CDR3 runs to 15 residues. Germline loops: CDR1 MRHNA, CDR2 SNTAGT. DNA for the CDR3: TGTGCCAGCAGTGACGGGACAGGGGACACCGGGGAGCGGTTTTTT. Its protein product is CASSDGTGDTGERFF.

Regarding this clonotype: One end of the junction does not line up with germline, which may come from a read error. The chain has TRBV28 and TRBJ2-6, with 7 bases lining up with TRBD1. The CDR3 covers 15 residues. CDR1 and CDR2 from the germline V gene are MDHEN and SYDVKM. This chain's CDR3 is CASGSTGAGTNVLTF. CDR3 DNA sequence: TGTGCCAGCGGATCCACAGGGGCTGGGACCAACGTCCTGACTTTC.

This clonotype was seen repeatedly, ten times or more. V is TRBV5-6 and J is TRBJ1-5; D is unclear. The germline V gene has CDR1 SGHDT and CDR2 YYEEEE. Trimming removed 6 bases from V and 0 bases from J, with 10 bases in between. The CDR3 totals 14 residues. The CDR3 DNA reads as TGTGCCAGCAACGCCTGGGGTAGCAATCAGCCCCAGCATTTT. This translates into CASNAWGSNQPQHF. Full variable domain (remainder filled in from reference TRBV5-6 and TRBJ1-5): DAGVTQSPTHLIKTRGQQVTLRCSPKSGHDTVSWYQQALGQGPQFIFQYYEEEERQRGNFPDRFSGHQFPNYSSELNVNALLLGDSALYLCASNAWGSNQPQHFGDGTRLSIL.

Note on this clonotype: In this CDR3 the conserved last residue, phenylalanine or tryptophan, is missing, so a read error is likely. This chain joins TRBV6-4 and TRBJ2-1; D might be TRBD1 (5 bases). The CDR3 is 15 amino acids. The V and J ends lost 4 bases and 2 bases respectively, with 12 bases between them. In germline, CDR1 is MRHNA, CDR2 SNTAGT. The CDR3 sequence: CASSVQGNAYNEQFV. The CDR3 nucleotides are TGTGCCAGCAGTGTCCAGGGAAATGCCTACAATGAGCAGTTCGTC.

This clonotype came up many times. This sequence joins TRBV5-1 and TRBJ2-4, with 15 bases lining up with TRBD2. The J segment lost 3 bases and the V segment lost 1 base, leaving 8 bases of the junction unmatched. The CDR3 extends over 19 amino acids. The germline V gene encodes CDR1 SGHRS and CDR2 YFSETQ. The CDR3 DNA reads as TGCGCCAGCAGCTTGTCCGGACTAGCGGGAGGGCGAGACAAAAACATTCAGTACTTC. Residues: CASSLSGLAGGRDKNIQYF.

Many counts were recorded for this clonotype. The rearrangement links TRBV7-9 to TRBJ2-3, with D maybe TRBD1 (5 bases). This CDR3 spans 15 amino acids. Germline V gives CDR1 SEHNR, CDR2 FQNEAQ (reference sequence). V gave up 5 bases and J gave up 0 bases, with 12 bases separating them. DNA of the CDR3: TGTGCCAGCAGCCCCAGGGCTTTCAGCACAGATACGCAGTATTTT. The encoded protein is CASSPRAFSTDTQYF.

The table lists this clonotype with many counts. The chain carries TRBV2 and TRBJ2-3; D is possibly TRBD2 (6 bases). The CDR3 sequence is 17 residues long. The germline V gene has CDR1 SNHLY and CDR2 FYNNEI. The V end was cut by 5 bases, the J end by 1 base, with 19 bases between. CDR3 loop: CASSRGSGQRGTDTQYF. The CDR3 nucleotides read TGTGCCAGCAGTCGGGGGAGTGGCCAGCGGGGCACAGATACGCAGTATTTT.

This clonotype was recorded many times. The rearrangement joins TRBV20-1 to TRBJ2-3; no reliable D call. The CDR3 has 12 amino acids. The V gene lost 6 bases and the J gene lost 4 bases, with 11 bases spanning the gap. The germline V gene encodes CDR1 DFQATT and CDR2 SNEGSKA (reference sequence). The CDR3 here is CSALGLADTQYF. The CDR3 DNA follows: TGCAGTGCATTAGGGCTGGCAGATACGCAGTATTTT.

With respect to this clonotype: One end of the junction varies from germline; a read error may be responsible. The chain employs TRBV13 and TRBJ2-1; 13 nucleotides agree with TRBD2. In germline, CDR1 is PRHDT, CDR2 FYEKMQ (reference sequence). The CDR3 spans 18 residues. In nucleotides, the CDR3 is TGTGCCAGCAGCCCCCTCGGACTAGCGGGAGTTACCTACGATGAGCAGTTCTTC. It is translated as CASSPLGLAGVTYDEQFF.